This T cell receptor beta chain is drawn from a study of sequential checkpoint blockade in melanoma (dated by TCRdb to the late 2010s). Study-wide context: In a 1:1 randomization, patients received either first-line nivolumab then ipilimumab (arm A) or ipilimumab then nivolumab (arm B). Maintenance nivolumab came after both trial sequences.

In regard to this clone: The specificity of this receptor is unknown. No clone much larger than this one lies a single base away; base qualities are absent.

What the treatment or condition label conveys for this sample: randomized to nivolumab then ipilimumab (arm A) or the reverse (arm B). Prior DNA-damaging chemotherapy had not been received by any trial patient. A FACS Aria II flow cytometer was used to sort live CD3+CD8+ cells that were negative for CD19 and CD56 from thawed PBMCs. The samples were obtained from melanoma patients enrolled in CheckMate 064, an open-label, randomized phase II trial testing sequential checkpoint blockade. Peripheral blood mononuclear cells were collected by leukapheresis, purified with Ficoll-Paque, and frozen in human serum with roughly 9.9% DMSO. Immediately after sorting, the purity of sorted blood CD3+CD8+ cells was verified to be >98%, after which DNA was extracted. Overall study results and their limits: Validation of the response-prediction model combining TCR metrics and mutation burden is needed in larger, independent patient cohorts.

TCRbeta CDR3 regions were immunosequenced from genomic DNA with the immunoSEQ Assay. Genomic DNA was amplified by bias-controlled multiplex PCR before high-throughput sequencing. As for how the authors treated the data: To quantify the absolute abundance of each unique TCRbeta CDR3 region, the sequences were collapsed and filtered. Clonality was defined as 1 minus Pielou's evenness and was calculated using productive rearrangements only. A previously published method was used to identify clones whose frequencies were significantly greater in on-treatment samples than in baseline samples. This is the immuneACCESS table as TCRdb keeps it, with only in-frame sequences that have V and J called. A part of the clones is gone; compared with another copy, unresolved V genes explain less than half, and the rest is unexplained. For V, J and clone size, that table is used; D and trimming come from the DNA. The sample yields over 10,000 clones; around 73% were counted once. Of the sample, over 9% is held by the ten largest clones.

The germline V gene provides CDR1 MNHNS and CDR2 SASEGT. Trimming at the junction amounts to 8 bases on V and 3 bases on J, and the germline ends lie 13 bases apart. Taken from cysteine to phenylalanine, the CDR3 has 14 residues. Just the 42-base CDR3 DNA is kept, in frame starting at base 1. This chain joins TRBV6-1 to TRBJ2-2; a tentative D match to TRBD1 spans 6 bases. The receptor was isolated from a human donor with melanoma. This specimen consisted of CD8+ T cells sorted from blood (inferred from file names), obtained from a patient given nivolumab and ipilimumab in sequence. At the DNA level, the sequence is TGTGCCAGCGAAACAGGGCAGGACACCGGGGAGCTGTTTTTT. It translates to CASETGQDTGELFF.